This T cell receptor (beta chain) originates from a study of blood T cells in healthy people across ages. Study-level points and caveats: With age, beta diversity per million T cells declined roughly linearly, significantly by 30 to 40. Long-lived and aged donors differed, with more naive CD4+ cells and higher diversity in the long-lived.

A note on this clonotype: Its antigen is not known. Just one base apart from a much larger clone, this may be a read error.

With V trimmed by 6 bases and J by 1 base, 1 base remained unmatched. The V gene's germline CDR1 is ENHRY and CDR2 SYGVKD. The CDR3 contains 13 residues. It was with a sample-barcoded 5' primer and a J-beta primer mix that a second PCR of about 6 to 12 cycles was run. TCRdb reprocessed the 5' RACE reads with MiXCR, giving one entry per CDR3 protein. Of about 1.1 million distinct CDR3 sequences detected, around two fifths appear once; the ten largest clones hold roughly 14%. The receptor's source is a man between 18 and 35 years old in good health. The V gene is TRBV10-3, the J gene TRBJ2-3; 7 bases align to TRBD1. The sample was blood. CDR3 DNA: TGTGCCATCAGACAGGGGTGCACAGATACGCAGTATTTT. Translation gives CAIRQGCTDTQYF.